One sample yielded the 5 T cell receptor beta chains listed below, sequenced in a study of T cells in Graves' hyperthyroidism and ophthalmopathy (dated by TCRdb to the late 2010s). To prepare the library, multiplex PCR was applied. The sequencing machine was an Illumina HiSeq 2000. The TCR beta CDR3 regions were amplified from RNA transcripts. A first-round RT-PCR of the TCR CDR3 used the HTBI primer set with the Qiagen OneStep RT-PCR kit. TCRdb cleaned the public reads at Q25 with fastp, built clones with MiXCR and kept in-frame beta chains. Rows with a matching CDR3 protein are joined into one entry that keeps the most common DNA and genes. Within this sample are some 560,000 distinct CDR3 sequences, with roughly 14% of them counted one time only. The ten largest account for around 7.8% of the sample. Material: blood. These receptors were taken from a woman in her 30s with Graves' hyperthyroidism.

This clonotype has at least ten counts. V gene TRBV7-8 combines with J gene TRBJ2-7, with TRBD2 matching over 8 bases. Trimming cost V 5 bases and J 2 bases; bases outside gene matches: 11. Germline assignment: CDR1 SGHVS and CDR2 FQNEAQ. CDR3 size: 16 residues. The CDR3, as DNA: TGTGCCAGCAGCCCAAGGGAGTCGGGAGGGCCCTACGAGCAGTACTTC. It is translated as CASSPRESGGPYEQYF.

This clonotype was seen ten or more times. V gene TRBV20-1 combines with J gene TRBJ2-3; TRBD2 agrees at 9 bases. CDR3 length: 15 residues. CDR1 and CDR2 from the germline V gene are DFQATT and SNEGSKA (reference sequence). The ends lost 5 bases at V and 11 bases at J; junction bases unmatched: 17. The CDR3 is CSASLSSGGQLGQYF. The CDR3 DNA sequence: TGCAGTGCTTCTTTGAGTAGCGGGGGACAGTTGGGGCAGTATTTT.

This clonotype appeared many times. The chain is built from TRBV7-6 and TRBJ2-1; 12 bases are a match to TRBD2. V shed 5 bases and J 7 bases; nucleotides not matched to a gene: 6. The length of the CDR3 is 15 residues. The germline gives CDR1 SGHVS, CDR2 FNYEAQ. The CDR3, as DNA: TGTGCCAGCAGCCCCCAGACTAGCGGGAGTAATGAGCAGTTCTTC. Translated: CASSPQTSGSNEQFF.

This clonotype was counted between two and nine times. This sequence joins TRBV11-2 and TRBJ1-1; weak D call: TRBD1 (6 bases). Germline CDR1 and CDR2: SGHAT and FQNNGV. The CDR3 has 17 residues. The V end lost 0 bases, the J end lost 0 bases, and 14 bases lay between the germline ends. The chain's CDR3 is CASSLEGDTKLNTEAFF. As DNA, the CDR3 is TGTGCCAGCAGCTTAGAAGGGGACACAAAATTGAACACTGAAGCTTTCTTT.

The sample holds many counts of this clonotype. The chain couples TRBV27 to TRBJ2-5, with D perhaps being TRBD1 or TRBD2 (6 bases each). The CDR3 runs to 16 residues. V lost 5 bases to trimming and J lost 5 bases, with 21 bases between them. CDR1 is MNHEY, CDR2 SMNVEV, per germline (reference sequence). The CDR3 DNA reads as TGTGCCAGCAGTCCCGGGAGTTGGGGGGCGTGGGAGACCCAGTACTTC. As protein: CASSPGSWGAWETQYF.